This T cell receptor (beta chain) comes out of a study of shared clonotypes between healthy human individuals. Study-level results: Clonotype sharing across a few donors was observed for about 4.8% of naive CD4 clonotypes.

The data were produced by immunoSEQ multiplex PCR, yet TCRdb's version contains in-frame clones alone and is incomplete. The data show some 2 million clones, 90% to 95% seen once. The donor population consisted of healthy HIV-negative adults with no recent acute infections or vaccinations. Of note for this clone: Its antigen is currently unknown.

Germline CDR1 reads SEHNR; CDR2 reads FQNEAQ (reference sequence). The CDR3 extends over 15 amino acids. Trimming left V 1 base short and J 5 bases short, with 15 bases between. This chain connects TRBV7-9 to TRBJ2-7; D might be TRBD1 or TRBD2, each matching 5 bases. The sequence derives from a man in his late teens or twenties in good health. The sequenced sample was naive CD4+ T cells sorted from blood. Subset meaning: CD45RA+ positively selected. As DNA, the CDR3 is TGTGCCAGCAGCTTAGGACAGTGGGAGCACAACGAGCAGTACTTC. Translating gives CASSLGQWEHNEQYF.